The rows below give T cell receptor beta chains drawn from one sample of a study of T cells in Graves' hyperthyroidism and ophthalmopathy. TCRdb re-called the multiplex PCR reads with MiXCR, one entry per CDR3 protein. The profile shows about 600,000 distinct CDR3 sequences, roughly 15% of them singletons. Sequencing input: blood. These receptor sequences come from a woman in her 50s with Graves' ophthalmopathy. Both conserved end residues are part of each CDR3. A D gene is named only where the DNA matches it firmly. Size is stated for part of the rows, as once, few or many counts, or as a class when the clone is expanded.

>TRBJ1-5|many|TRBV28|-
CASSSPSTDRSNQPQHF
TGTGCCAGCAGTTCCCCTTCGACAGACCGTAGCAATCAGCCCCAGCATTTT
>TRBJ2-3|many|TRBV20-1|TRBD2
CSRSGATSTDTQYF
TGCAGTCGTAGCGGGGCAACTAGCACAGATACGCAGTATTTT
>TRBJ2-7|-|TRBV9|-
CASSAGKDRDYEQYF
TGTGCCAGCAGCGCAGGAAAGGACAGAGACTACGAGCAGTACTTC
>TRBJ2-7|many|TRBV20-1|-
CSARYQPYEQYF
TGCAGTGCTAGGTACCAGCCCTACGAGCAGTACTTC
>TRBJ2-5|many|TRBV7-8|-
CASSLGLETQYF
TGTGCCAGCAGCTTAGGTTTGGAGACCCAGTACTTC
>TRBJ2-1|many|TRBV7-9|TRBD2
CASSFYFGTSGIDSYNEQFF
TGTGCCAGCAGCTTTTATTTCGGAACTAGCGGGATAGACTCCTACAATGAGCAGTTCTTC
>TRBJ2-7|many|TRBV20-1|-
CSARDLGEKVYEQYF
TGCAGTGCTAGAGATTTGGGGGAGAAGGTCTACGAGCAGTACTTC
>TRBJ2-4|many|TRBV6-1|-
CASSLNPAGAKNIQYF
TGTGCCAGCAGCCTAAATCCGGCGGGGGCCAAAAACATTCAGTACTTC
>TRBJ1-6|many|TRBV7-3|-
CASSLTGTGNNSPLHF
TGTGCCAGCAGCTTAACGGGTACAGGGAATAATTCACCCCTCCACTTT
>TRBJ2-7|-|TRBV5-1|TRBD1
CASSFGLQGAHEQYF
TGCGCCAGCAGCTTCGGGTTACAGGGGGCCCACGAGCAGTACTTC
>TRBJ2-5|many|TRBV7-2|TRBD1
CASSFDRASETQYF
TGTGCCAGCAGCTTCGACAGGGCGTCTGAGACCCAGTACTTC
>TRBJ2-7|many|TRBV7-8|-
CASSPGKIPYEQYF
TGTGCCAGCAGCCCCGGGAAGATCCCCTACGAGCAGTACTTC
>TRBJ2-7|many|TRBV30|TRBD2
CAWSGSGSYEQYF
TGTGCCTGGAGTGGGAGCGGGAGCTACGAGCAGTACTTC
>TRBJ2-1|many|TRBV20-1|TRBD1
CSAQGQGRYNEQFF
TGCAGTGCTCAGGGACAGGGTCGCTACAATGAGCAGTTCTTC
>TRBJ1-5|many|TRBV28|-
CASQSGDSNQPQHF
TGTGCCAGCCAGTCAGGGGATAGCAATCAGCCCCAGCATTTT
>TRBJ1-5|many|TRBV6-2/TRBV6-3|TRBD1
CASSYLTGGTYQPQHF
TGTGCCAGCAGTTACTTGACAGGGGGAACATATCAGCCCCAGCATTTT
>TRBJ1-2|many|TRBV20-1|TRBD1
CSARSAGGYGYTF
TGCAGTGCTAGAAGTGCAGGGGGCTATGGCTACACCTTC
>TRBJ1-4|many|TRBV18|TRBD1
CASSGTDEKLFF
TGTGCCAGCTCAGGGACAGACGAAAAACTGTTTTTT
>TRBJ2-2|many|TRBV18|-
CASQARTERNTGELFF
TGTGCCAGCCAGGCAAGGACAGAGCGGAACACCGGGGAGCTGTTTTTT
>TRBJ2-7|few|TRBV12-3/TRBV12-4|-
CASSLKGFYEQYF
TGTGCCAGCAGTTTAAAGGGCTTCTACGAGCAGTACTTC
>TRBJ2-7|few|TRBV4-1|-
CASSFRVGIYEQYF
TGCGCCAGCAGCTTCAGGGTGGGAATCTACGAGCAGTACTTC
>TRBJ2-1|many|TRBV7-3|-
CASSPQSGGLEQFF
TGTGCCAGCAGCCCCCAGTCAGGCGGACTTGAGCAGTTCTTC
>TRBJ1-2|-|TRBV29-1|TRBD1
CSVPNQGAWGYTF
TGCAGCGTTCCCAATCAGGGGGCTTGGGGCTACACCTTC
>TRBJ1-1|many|TRBV5-1|-
CASSLGTENTEAFF
TGTGCCAGCAGCTTAGGTACAGAGAACACTGAAGCTTTCTTT
>TRBJ1-2|few|TRBV7-2|-
CASSLARDGYGYTF
TGTGCCAGCAGCTTAGCTAGGGACGGGTATGGCTACACCTTC
>TRBJ2-7|many|TRBV5-1|-
CASSLDDVISSYEQYF
TGCGCCAGCAGCTTGGACGATGTAATCAGCTCCTACGAGCAGTACTTC
>TRBJ2-1|many|TRBV20-1|-
CSARLLASGFNEQFF
TGCAGTGCTAGACTCCTAGCTAGTGGCTTCAATGAGCAGTTCTTC
>TRBJ2-5|few|TRBV12-3/TRBV12-4|-
CASSSQAPTQYF
TGTGCCAGCAGTTCCCAAGCACCGACCCAGTACTTC
>TRBJ1-5|many|TRBV7-2|-
CASSFSDQGINQPQHF
TGTGCCAGCAGCTTTTCGGATCAGGGTATCAATCAGCCCCAGCATTTT
>TRBJ2-3|-|TRBV28|-
CASSLRKRVDTQYF
TGTGCCAGCAGTTTACGGAAGCGAGTAGATACGCAGTATTTT
>TRBJ1-6|few|TRBV7-8|-
CASSSNIIGDGYSPLHF
TGTGCCAGCAGCTCCAACATAATCGGGGATGGTTATTCACCCCTCCACTTT
>TRBJ1-5|few|TRBV12-3/TRBV12-4|TRBD1
CVSSLQGPYVDQPQHF
TGTGTCAGCAGTTTACAGGGGCCTTATGTGGACCAGCCCCAGCATTTT
>TRBJ1-1|many|TRBV2|-
CASNGRGVAEAFF
TGTGCCAGCAATGGCAGGGGAGTGGCTGAAGCTTTCTTT
>TRBJ2-1|few|TRBV6-1|-
CASSERGLRGNEQFF
TGTGCCAGCAGTGAAAGAGGGCTGCGGGGCAATGAGCAGTTCTTC
>TRBJ2-1|many|TRBV27|-
CASSLSRIADNEQFF
TGTGCCAGCAGCCTAAGCAGGATAGCCGACAATGAGCAGTTCTTC
>TRBJ2-3|many|TRBV6-2/TRBV6-3|-
CASSYVPGRTDTQYF
TGTGCCAGCAGTTACGTTCCCGGTCGCACAGATACGCAGTATTTT
>TRBJ2-5|-|TRBV20-1|-
CSAGTATSRETQYF
TGCAGTGCAGGGACCGCTACTAGTAGGGAGACCCAGTACTTC
>TRBJ2-7|-|TRBV7-9|TRBD1
CVSSRPGDRDYEQYF
TGTGTCAGCAGCCGGCCGGGGGACAGGGACTACGAGCAGTACTTC
>TRBJ1-4|few|TRBV6-5|-
CASSYIRNEKLFF
TGTGCCAGCAGTTACATCAGAAATGAAAAACTGTTTTTT
>TRBJ2-3|many|TRBV7-8|-
CASTPTFVLATDTQYF
TGTGCCAGCACCCCCACCTTTGTGTTAGCCACAGATACGCAGTATTTT
>TRBJ2-5|few|TRBV5-1|TRBD2
CASRTSGSRETQYF
TGCGCCAGCAGGACTAGCGGGAGTCGGGAGACCCAGTACTTC
>TRBJ1-1|many|TRBV29-1|TRBD1
CSVEGLPGQMNTEAFF
TGCAGCGTTGAAGGGCTACCGGGACAGATGAACACTGAAGCTTTCTTT
>TRBJ1-3|-|TRBV7-9|-
CASSPGQGSSSGNTIYF
TGTGCCAGCAGCCCCGGGCAGGGTTCGAGCTCTGGAAACACCATATATTTT
>TRBJ1-4|many|TRBV6-1|-
CASTPRRGQLNEKLFF
TGTGCCAGCACCCCAAGGAGAGGACAGCTTAATGAAAAACTGTTTTTT
>TRBJ1-2|-|TRBV11-2|TRBD1
CASKAGQDTGGYTF
TGTGCCAGCAAGGCGGGACAGGATACGGGAGGCTACACCTTC
>TRBJ2-3|many|TRBV7-9|TRBD2
CASSPLAGGRVSTDTQYF
TGTGCCAGCAGCCCACTAGCGGGAGGGAGAGTGAGCACAGATACGCAGTATTTT
>TRBJ2-7|many|TRBV20-1|TRBD1
CSASNSGGSYEQYF
TGCAGTGCTAGTAATTCAGGGGGATCCTACGAGCAGTACTTC
>TRBJ2-5|many|TRBV6-1|TRBD2
CASSYGLAGGETQYF
TGTGCCAGCAGTTACGGGCTAGCGGGAGGAGAGACCCAGTACTTC
>TRBJ2-7|-|TRBV15|-
CATSRDRQGRESWSSYEQYF
TGTGCCACCAGCAGAGATAGGCAGGGACGGGAAAGCTGGAGCTCCTACGAGCAGTACTTC
>TRBJ1-3|-|TRBV6-5|-
CTSIIGTFGNTIYF
TGTACCAGCATTATCGGGACATTTGGAAACACCATATATTTT
>TRBJ2-1|few|TRBV19|TRBD2
CASSARLAGSYNEQFF
TGTGCCAGTAGTGCCCGACTAGCGGGCTCCTACAATGAGCAGTTCTTC
>TRBJ1-4|few|TRBV7-9|-
CASSSWGSRLNEKLFF
TGTGCCAGCAGCTCGTGGGGCAGTCGCCTTAATGAAAAACTGTTTTTT
>TRBJ2-1|many|TRBV6-1|TRBD2
CASSYRSGSARNEQFF
TGTGCCAGCAGTTATCGAAGCGGGAGTGCGCGGAATGAGCAGTTCTTC
>TRBJ1-5|-|TRBV9|-
CASSDIQNQPQHF
TGTGCCAGCAGCGACATACAGAATCAGCCCCAGCATTTT
>TRBJ2-1|many|TRBV6-1|TRBD1
CASSEAGQESEQFF
TGTGCCAGCAGTGAAGCAGGACAGGAAAGTGAGCAGTTCTTC
>TRBJ1-1|many|TRBV28|TRBD1
CASSRTGAIEAFF
TGTGCCAGCAGCCGGACAGGGGCCATTGAAGCTTTCTTT
>TRBJ1-2|many|TRBV28|-
CASSLGPPLYGYTF
TGTGCCAGCAGTTTGGGGCCCCCCCTCTATGGCTACACCTTC
>TRBJ2-2|many|TRBV7-2|-
CASSLKFGELFF
TGTGCCAGCAGCTTAAAGTTCGGGGAGCTGTTTTTT
>TRBJ2-5|many|TRBV2|-
CASSEREETQYF
TGTGCCAGCAGTGAACGGGAAGAGACCCAGTACTTC